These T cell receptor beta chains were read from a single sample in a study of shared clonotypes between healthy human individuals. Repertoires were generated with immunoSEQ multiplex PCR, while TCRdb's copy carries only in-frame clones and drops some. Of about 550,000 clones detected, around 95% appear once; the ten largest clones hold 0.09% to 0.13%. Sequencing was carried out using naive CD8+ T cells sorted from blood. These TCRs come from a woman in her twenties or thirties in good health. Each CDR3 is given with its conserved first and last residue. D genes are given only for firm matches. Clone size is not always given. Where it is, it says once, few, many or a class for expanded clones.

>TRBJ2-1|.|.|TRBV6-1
CAGTHEKVYNEQFF
TGTGCCGGGACACACGAGAAAGTTTACAATGAGCAGTTCTTC
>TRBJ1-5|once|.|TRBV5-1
CASSLIPGQRKQPQHF
TGCGCCAGCAGCTTGATCCCGGGACAAAGGAAACAGCCCCAGCATTTT
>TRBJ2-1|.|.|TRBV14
CASMDRNYNEQFF
TGTGCCAGCATGGACAGAAATTACAATGAGCAGTTCTTC
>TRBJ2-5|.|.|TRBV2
CASSVWFQETQYF
TGTGCCAGCAGTGTTTGGTTTCAAGAGACCCAGTACTTC
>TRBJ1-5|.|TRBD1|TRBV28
CASSLRQGDQPQHF
TGTGCCAGCAGTTTAAGACAGGGAGATCAGCCCCAGCATTTT
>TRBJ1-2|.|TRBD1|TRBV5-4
CASSSTGDMAGYTF
TGTGCCAGCAGCTCGACAGGGGATATGGCTGGCTACACCTTC
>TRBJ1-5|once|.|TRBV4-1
CASSQETGARNQPQHF
TGCGCCAGCAGCCAAGAGACGGGAGCCCGCAATCAGCCCCAGCATTTT
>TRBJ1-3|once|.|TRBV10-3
CAISERGLGDTIYF
TGTGCCATCAGTGAGCGCGGATTGGGGGACACCATATATTTT
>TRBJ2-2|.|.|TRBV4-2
CASSQVSNTGELFF
TGTGCCAGCAGCCAAGTTTCGAACACCGGGGAGCTGTTTTTT
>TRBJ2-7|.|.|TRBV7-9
CASSVSSHDPYEQYF
TGTGCCAGCAGTGTTTCGTCCCACGACCCCTACGAGCAGTACTTC
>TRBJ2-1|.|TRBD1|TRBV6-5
CASSIRTGSYNEQFF
TGTGCCAGCAGTATAAGGACAGGGTCCTACAATGAGCAGTTCTTC
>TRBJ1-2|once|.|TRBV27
CASSFASGAGPLYTF
TGTGCCAGCAGTTTTGCGTCAGGGGCCGGCCCCCTCTACACCTTC
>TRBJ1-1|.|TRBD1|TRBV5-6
CASSFGPQGDPEAFF
TGTGCCAGCAGCTTCGGCCCACAGGGGGACCCTGAAGCTTTCTTT
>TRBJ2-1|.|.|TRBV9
CASSVGESSTYNEQFF
TGTGCCAGCAGCGTAGGGGAGTCTTCGACCTACAATGAGCAGTTCTTC
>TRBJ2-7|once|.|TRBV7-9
CASSFGSLGAYEQYF
TGTGCCAGCAGCTTCGGGAGCCTGGGCGCCTACGAGCAGTACTTC
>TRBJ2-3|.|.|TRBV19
CASSSSAITDTQYF
TGTGCCAGTAGCTCTAGCGCGATCACAGATACGCAGTATTTT
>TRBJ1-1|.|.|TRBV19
CASSIGRGARTEAFF
TGTGCCAGTAGTATAGGACGGGGGGCGCGTACTGAAGCTTTCTTT
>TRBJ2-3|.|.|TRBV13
CASSLRGLSTDTQYF
TGTGCCAGCAGCTTAAGAGGGCTCAGCACAGATACGCAGTATTTT
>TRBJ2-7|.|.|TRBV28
CASSPRLGPNPYEQYF
TGTGCCAGCAGTCCCCGCCTGGGGCCGAACCCCTACGAGCAGTACTTC
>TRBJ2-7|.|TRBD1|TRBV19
CASSARGGTGDTYEQYF
TGTGCCAGTAGTGCCCGGGGGGGGACAGGGGACACCTACGAGCAGTACTTC
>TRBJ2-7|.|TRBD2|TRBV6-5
CASSAGLAGGKEQYF
TGTGCCAGCAGTGCGGGACTAGCGGGAGGTAAAGAGCAGTACTTC
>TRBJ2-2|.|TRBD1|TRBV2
CASSEDRGPLSGELFF
TGTGCCAGCAGTGAGGATAGGGGGCCCCTCTCCGGGGAGCTGTTTTTT
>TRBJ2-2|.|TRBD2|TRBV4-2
CASSQDPIGLAVVTGELFF
TGTGCCAGCAGCCAAGACCCAATCGGACTAGCAGTTGTCACCGGGGAGCTGTTTTTT
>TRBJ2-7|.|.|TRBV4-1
CASSQRTSYEQYF
TGCGCCAGCAGCCAGAGGACTTCTTACGAGCAGTACTTC
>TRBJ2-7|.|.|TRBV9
CASSPPGAYEQYF
TGTGCCAGCAGCCCTCCGGGGGCCTACGAGCAGTACTTC
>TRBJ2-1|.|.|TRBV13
CASSLGADNEQFF
TGTGCCAGCAGCTTGGGGGCTGACAATGAGCAGTTCTTC
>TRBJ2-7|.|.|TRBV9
CASSKEGGFRNEQYF
TGTGCCAGCAGCAAAGAAGGGGGGTTTCGCAACGAGCAGTACTTC
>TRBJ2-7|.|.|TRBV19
CASSPPGDEQYF
TGTGCCAGTAGTCCCCCAGGTGACGAGCAGTACTTC
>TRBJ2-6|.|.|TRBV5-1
CASSSDRRSSGANVLTF
TGCGCCAGCAGCTCTGACAGACGATCCTCTGGGGCCAACGTCCTGACTTTC
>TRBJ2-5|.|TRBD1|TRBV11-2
CASSTGTANGQYF
TGTGCCAGCAGCACCGGGACAGCTAACGGGCAGTACTTC
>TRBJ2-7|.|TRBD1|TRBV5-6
CASSLEGQGAPAYEQYF
TGTGCCAGCAGCTTGGAAGGACAGGGGGCACCCGCCTACGAGCAGTACTTC
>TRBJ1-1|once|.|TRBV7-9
CASSLEGAEAFF
TGTGCCAGCAGCTTAGAGGGCGCTGAAGCTTTCTTT
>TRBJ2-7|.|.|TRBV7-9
CASSFGRDQQQQYF
TGTGCCAGCAGCTTTGGCAGGGACCAACAGCAGCAGTACTTC
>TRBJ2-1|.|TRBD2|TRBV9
CASSVGLVGLAGDEQFF
TGTGCCAGCAGCGTAGGACTAGTGGGACTAGCGGGAGATGAGCAGTTCTTC
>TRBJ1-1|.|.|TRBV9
CASSPRTALNTEAFF
TGTGCCAGCAGCCCGCGGACGGCTCTGAACACTGAAGCTTTCTTT
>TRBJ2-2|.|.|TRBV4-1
CASSQFNTGELFF
TGCGCCAGCAGCCAATTTAACACCGGGGAGCTGTTTTTT
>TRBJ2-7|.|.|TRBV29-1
CSVEIPGLEQYF
TGCAGCGTTGAAATCCCGGGGCTCGAGCAGTACTTC
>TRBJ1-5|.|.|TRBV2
CASSQDGGNQPQHF
TGTGCCAGCAGTCAAGACGGAGGCAATCAGCCCCAGCATTTT
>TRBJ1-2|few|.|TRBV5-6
CASSLGGTGYTF
TGTGCCAGCAGCTTGGGGGGGACTGGCTACACCTTC
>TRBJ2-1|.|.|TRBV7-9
CASSLQDRLGGMTQFF
TGTGCCAGCAGCCTACAGGACAGACTGGGGGGCATGACCCAGTTCTTC
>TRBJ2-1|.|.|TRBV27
CASSLGVVDNEQFF
TGTGCCAGCAGTTTAGGGGTTGTCGACAATGAGCAGTTCTTC
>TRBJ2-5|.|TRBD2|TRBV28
CASSLGSGTSLFAQYF
TGTGCCAGCAGTTTGGGATCCGGGACTAGTTTATTTGCCCAGTACTTC
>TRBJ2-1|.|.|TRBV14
CASSLTGTGARNEQFF
TGTGCCAGCAGCCTTACCGGGACGGGCGCTCGGAATGAGCAGTTCTTC
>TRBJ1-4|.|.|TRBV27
CASSLGRNEKLFF
TGTGCCAGCAGTTTGGGGAGAAATGAAAAACTGTTTTTT
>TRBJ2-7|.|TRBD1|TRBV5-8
CASSQTGEAYEQYF
TGTGCCAGCAGTCAGACAGGGGAGGCCTACGAGCAGTACTTC
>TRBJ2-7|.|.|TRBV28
CASSPGLSYEQYF
TGTGCCAGCAGTCCCGGACTATCCTACGAGCAGTACTTC
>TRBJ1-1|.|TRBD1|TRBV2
CASNRGSTEAFF
TGTGCCAGCAACAGGGGTAGCACTGAAGCTTTCTTT
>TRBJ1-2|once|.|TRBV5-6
CASSLVRVDYGYTF
TGTGCCAGCAGCTTGGTTAGGGTGGACTATGGCTACACCTTC
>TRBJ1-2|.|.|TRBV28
CASSSLPLRDDLNYGYTF
TGTGCCAGCAGTTCGCTTCCTCTACGGGACGATCTTAACTATGGCTACACCTTC
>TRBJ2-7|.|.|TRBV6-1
CASSEGQAYEQYF
TGTGCCAGCAGTGAAGGTCAGGCCTATGAGCAGTACTTC
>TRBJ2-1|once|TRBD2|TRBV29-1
CSGGAGDFNEQFF
TGCAGCGGGGGAGCGGGAGATTTTAATGAGCAGTTCTTC
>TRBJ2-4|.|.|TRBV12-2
CASRPLAGGWDIQYF
TGTGCAAGTCGACCTCTAGCGGGAGGGTGGGACATTCAGTACTTC
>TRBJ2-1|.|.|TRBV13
CASSSLADGEQFF
TGTGCCAGCAGCTCCCTCGCGGATGGGGAGCAGTTCTTC
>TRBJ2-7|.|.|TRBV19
CASSTFDGYYEQYF
TGTGCCAGTAGTACCTTCGACGGATACTACGAGCAGTACTTC
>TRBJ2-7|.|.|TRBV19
CASRVGTGYEQYF
TGTGCCAGTAGAGTAGGTACGGGGTACGAGCAGTACTTC
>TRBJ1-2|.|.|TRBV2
CASSDDVPEKLYGYTF
TGTGCCAGCAGTGATGACGTACCAGAGAAACTCTATGGCTACACCTTC
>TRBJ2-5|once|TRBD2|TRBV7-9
CASSLPSGTSGEETQYF
TGTGCCAGCAGCTTACCCTCCGGGACTAGTGGTGAAGAGACCCAGTACTTC
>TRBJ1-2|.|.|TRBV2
CATIAGRDYGYTF
TGTGCCACTATCGCCGGGCGCGACTATGGCTACACCTTC
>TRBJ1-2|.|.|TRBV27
CASSFGGSAFNYGYTF
TGTGCCAGCAGTTTTGGAGGATCCGCCTTTAACTATGGCTACACCTTC